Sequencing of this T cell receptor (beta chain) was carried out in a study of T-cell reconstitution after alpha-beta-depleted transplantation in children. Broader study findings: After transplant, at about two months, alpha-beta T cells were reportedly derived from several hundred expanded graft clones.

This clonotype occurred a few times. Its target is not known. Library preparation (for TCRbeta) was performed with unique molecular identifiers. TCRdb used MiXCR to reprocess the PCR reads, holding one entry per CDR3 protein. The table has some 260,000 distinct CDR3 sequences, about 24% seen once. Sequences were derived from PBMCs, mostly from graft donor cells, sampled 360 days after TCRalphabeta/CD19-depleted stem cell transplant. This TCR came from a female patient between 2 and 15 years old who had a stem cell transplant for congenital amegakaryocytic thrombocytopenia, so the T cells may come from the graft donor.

In nucleotides, the CDR3 is TGCAGTGCTTCTTACACAGGGGAAAGGGGCTATGGCTACACCTTC. Translation: CSASYTGERGYGYTF. This chain connects TRBV20-1 to TRBJ1-2; 7 bases are shared with TRBD1. Germline V gives CDR1 DFQATT, CDR2 SNEGSKA (reference sequence). Trimming took 5 bases from V and 4 from J; bases not matched to a gene: 13. CDR3 length: 15 amino acids.